This TCR beta chain was identified during a study of blood T cell repertoires in COVID-19. Overall study: COVID-19 samples, acute and convalescent, were from the United States, Italy and Spain. Sources were T cells, B-cell-depleted T cells, or PBMCs; the material itself was cDNA or gDNA.

Authors' analysis steps: How many nucleated cells were present was estimated from reference gene primer amplification. The data were produced by immunoSEQ multiplex PCR, yet TCRdb's version contains in-frame clones alone and is incomplete. Clone size and V and J calls were adopted from that table, with D and trimming inferred from the DNA. This table holds hundreds of thousands of clones, approximately 81% found once. The sequenced sample consisted of peripheral blood. This clonotype was obtained from a young woman with acute or convalescent COVID-19.

The CDR3, as DNA: TGCAGCGTTAGACAGGGAGTAAAAGGAAACACCATATATTTT. Amino acid sequence: CSVRQGVKGNTIYF. The rearrangement links TRBV29-1 to TRBJ1-3; TRBD1 matches at 7 bases. The CDR3 has 14 amino acids. Unmatched junction bases numbered 8, after V lost 5 bases and J lost 4 bases. Germline values: CDR1 SQVTM, CDR2 ANQGSEA.